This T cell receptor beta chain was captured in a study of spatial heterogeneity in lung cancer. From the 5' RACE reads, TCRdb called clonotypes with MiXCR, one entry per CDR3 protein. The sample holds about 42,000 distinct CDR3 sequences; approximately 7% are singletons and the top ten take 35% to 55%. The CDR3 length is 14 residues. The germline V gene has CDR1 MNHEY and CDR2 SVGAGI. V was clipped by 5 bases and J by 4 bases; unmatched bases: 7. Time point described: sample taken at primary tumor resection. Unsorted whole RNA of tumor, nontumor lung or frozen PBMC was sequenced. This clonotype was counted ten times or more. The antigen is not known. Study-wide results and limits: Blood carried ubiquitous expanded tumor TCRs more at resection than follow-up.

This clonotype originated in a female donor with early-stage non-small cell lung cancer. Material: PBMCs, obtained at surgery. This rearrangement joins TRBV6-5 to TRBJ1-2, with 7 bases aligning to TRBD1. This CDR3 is CASSPGQSVYGYTF. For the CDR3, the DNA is TGTGCCAGCAGTCCGGGACAGTCAGTCTATGGCTACACCTTC.